The 6 T cell receptor beta chains in this list originate from one sample, sequenced in a study of T cell responses to AZD1222 COVID-19 vaccine. Sequencing was performed with immunoSEQ multiplex PCR; in TCRdb, only in-frame clones are kept and a portion is missing. The profile covers around 140,000 clones, with roughly 91% appearing a single time and approximately 5.4% taken by the ten largest. This specimen was peripheral blood, taken on day 0 of AZD1222 vaccination. The receptors were sampled from an adult in good health.

The chain couples TRBV5-1 to TRBJ2-7; the match to TRBD1 covers 8 bases. The CDR3 has 13 amino acids. Germline CDR1 reads SGHRS; CDR2 reads YFSETQ. J gave up 6 bases and V 4 bases, and 6 bases lay outside the gene matches. DNA of the CDR3: TGCGCCAGCAGCACCGGACAGGGTGGCGAGCAGTACTTC. Translated: CASSTGQGGEQYF.

This clone was seen a handful of times. This chain uses TRBV11-2 with TRBJ2-7; D is unresolved. The V end lost 3 bases, the J end lost 4 bases, and 10 bases lay between the germline ends. The CDR3 contains 13 residues. Germline CDR1 is SGHAT and CDR2 is FQNNGV. Here the CDR3 reads CASSFQAKYEQYF. CDR3 in DNA: TGTGCCAGCAGCTTTCAAGCTAAATACGAGCAGTACTTC.

The rearrangement uses TRBV2 and TRBJ1-4; perhaps TRBD1 as D (5 bases). Looked up from germline, CDR1 is SNHLY and CDR2 is FYNNEI. This CDR3 is 13 amino acids long. Trimming stripped 1 base from V and 6 bases from J, with 6 bases between. The CDR3 DNA sequence: TGTGCCAGCAGTGAAGTCAGGGATGAAAAACTGTTTTTT. Translated: CASSEVRDEKLFF.

This clone appeared a single time. The chain links TRBV5-7 to TRBJ1-1; perhaps TRBD1 as D (6 bases). TRBV5-7 is sorted into the ORF group, with uncertain function. CDR3 size: 14 residues. The V gene lost 5 bases and the J gene lost 4 bases, with 15 bases spanning the gap. The CDR3 nucleotides are TGTGCCAGCAGTCCACGCACAGGGTGCACTGAAGCTTTCTTT. It specifies CASSPRTGCTEAFF.

The rearrangement joins TRBV7-9 to TRBJ2-3; weak D call: TRBD1 (6 bases). The V end was cut by 5 bases, the J end by 2 bases, with 11 bases between. Germline V CDR1 and CDR2: SEHNR, FQNEAQ (reference sequence). The CDR3 covers 14 residues. The CDR3 DNA sequence: TGTGCCAGCAGCACACAGGGACCCACAGATACGCAGTATTTT. Translation gives CASSTQGPTDTQYF.

J is TRBJ2-5 and V is TRBV7-8, with 8 bases fitting TRBD1. CDR1 is SGHVS and CDR2 is FQNEAQ in the germline V gene. This CDR3 contains 15 residues. Trimming removed 5 bases from V and 5 bases from J; junction bases left unmatched: 10. In DNA, the CDR3 is TGTGCCAGCAGCCGGGATTCCAGGGGGCTGGAGACCCAGTACTTC. Amino acid sequence: CASSRDSRGLETQYF.